The rows below give T cell receptor beta chains drawn from one sample of a study of T cell repertoires in cytomegalovirus infection. TCRdb used MiXCR to reprocess the reads, holding one entry per CDR3 protein. The data contain some 920,000 distinct CDR3 sequences, approximately 30% of them singletons. No antigen has been assigned to these receptors. The sample here was cultured CD8+ T cells from PBMCs, taken from culture after CMV antigen stimulation. These receptors all come from a human donor in good health (CMV status not recorded). Some clones in this sample may be carry-over from other donors' samples. Each CDR3 is given with its conserved first and last residue. A D gene is named only where the DNA matches it firmly. Clone size appears in some rows only: once, few, many, or a class for an expanded clone.

TRBV6-6	TRBJ2-5	NA	NA	CASSYEYPSQYF	TGTGCCAGCAGTTACGAGTACCCCTCCCAGTACTTC
TRBV7-9	TRBJ2-1	few	TRBD2	CASSSGTRLKDEQFF	TGTGCCAGCAGCTCCGGGACTAGACTTAAGGATGAGCAGTTCTTC
TRBV14	TRBJ2-5	few	TRBD2	CASSQKPGTSGSGGWETQYF	TGTGCCAGCAGCCAAAAACCCGGGACTAGCGGGAGCGGAGGATGGGAGACCCAGTACTTC
TRBV6-6	TRBJ2-5	NA	TRBD1	CASSGDRGNQETQYF	TGTGCCAGCAGTGGGGACAGGGGAAACCAAGAGACCCAGTACTTC
TRBV10-3	TRBJ2-3	NA	NA	CAIKTRDPSTDTQYF	TGTGCCATCAAAACCAGGGACCCAAGCACAGATACGCAGTATTTT
TRBV20-1	TRBJ2-5	NA	TRBD2	CSARAVVGLAGGSRTQYF	TGCAGTGCTAGAGCGGTCGTTGGCCTAGCGGGGGGGTCAAGGACCCAGTACTTC
TRBV7-8	TRBJ2-1	many	NA	CASSLGLVYNEQFF	TGTGCCAGCAGCTTAGGACTAGTCTACAATGAGCAGTTCTTC
TRBV25-1	TRBJ2-5	NA	NA	CASTDRDETQYF	TGTGCCAGCACGGATCGGGATGAGACCCAGTACTTC
TRBV24-1	TRBJ2-3	NA	TRBD1	CATSEALSGGELDADTQYF	TGTGCCACCAGTGAAGCTCTTTCAGGGGGCGAATTGGACGCAGATACGCAGTATTTT
TRBV9	TRBJ2-1	NA	TRBD2	CVSSSSGGPFNEQFF	TGTGTCAGCAGCTCTAGCGGGGGCCCATTCAATGAGCAGTTCTTC
TRBV14	TRBJ1-2	NA	NA	CASSQNDRIFNYGYTF	TGTGCCAGCAGCCAGAACGACAGGATATTTAACTATGGCTACACCTTC
TRBV7-2	TRBJ2-1	many	TRBD2	CASSSGLAGGVGYNEQFF	TGTGCCAGCAGCTCTGGACTAGCGGGGGGCGTGGGCTACAATGAGCAGTTCTTC
TRBV13	TRBJ1-1	NA	TRBD1	CASSEGAGAEAFF	TGTGCCAGCAGCGAGGGGGCAGGCGCTGAAGCTTTCTTT
TRBV5-8	TRBJ1-2	NA	NA	CASSHWVSTSDGYTF	TGTGCCAGCAGCCATTGGGTTTCCACGAGCGACGGCTACACCTTC
TRBV19	TRBJ1-2	NA	NA	CASSMATGSVGYYGYTF	TGTGCCAGTAGTATGGCTACAGGGTCGGTGGGGTACTATGGCTACACCTTC
TRBV27	TRBJ2-5	NA	TRBD1	CASRRTGRFQETQYF	TGTGCCAGCAGGCGGACAGGGAGGTTCCAAGAGACCCAGTACTTC
TRBV4-1	TRBJ2-1	few	NA	CASSQETTAYNEQFF	TGCGCCAGCAGCCAAGAGACAACAGCCTACAATGAGCAGTTCTTC
TRBV6-2/TRBV6-3	TRBJ2-1	NA	TRBD2	CASTMGGGNEQFF	TGTGCCAGCACCATGGGGGGGGGGAATGAGCAGTTCTTC
TRBV6-5	TRBJ2-7	NA	NA	CASSYGHPNVYEQYF	TGTGCCAGCAGTTACGGCCACCCGAACGTCTACGAGCAGTACTTC
TRBV27	TRBJ2-5	NA	TRBD2	CASRGGIETQYF	TGTGCCAGCCGGGGGGGTATAGAGACCCAGTACTTC
TRBV7-8	TRBJ2-1	many	NA	CASSFRHEQFF	TGTGCCAGCAGCTTTAGGCATGAGCAGTTCTTC